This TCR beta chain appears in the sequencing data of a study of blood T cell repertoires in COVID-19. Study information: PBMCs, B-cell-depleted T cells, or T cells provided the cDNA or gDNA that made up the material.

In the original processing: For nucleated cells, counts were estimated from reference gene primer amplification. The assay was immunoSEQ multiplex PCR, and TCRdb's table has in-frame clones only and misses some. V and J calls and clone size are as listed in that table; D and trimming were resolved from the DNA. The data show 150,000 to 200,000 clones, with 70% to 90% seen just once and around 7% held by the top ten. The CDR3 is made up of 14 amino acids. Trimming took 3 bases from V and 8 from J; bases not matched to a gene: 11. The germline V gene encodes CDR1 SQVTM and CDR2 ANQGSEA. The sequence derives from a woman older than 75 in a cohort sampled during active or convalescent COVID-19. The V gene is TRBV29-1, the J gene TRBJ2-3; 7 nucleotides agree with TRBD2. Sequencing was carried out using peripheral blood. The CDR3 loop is CSVEGLAATGTQYF. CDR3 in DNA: TGCAGCGTTGAGGGCCTAGCGGCCACTGGTACGCAGTATTTT.